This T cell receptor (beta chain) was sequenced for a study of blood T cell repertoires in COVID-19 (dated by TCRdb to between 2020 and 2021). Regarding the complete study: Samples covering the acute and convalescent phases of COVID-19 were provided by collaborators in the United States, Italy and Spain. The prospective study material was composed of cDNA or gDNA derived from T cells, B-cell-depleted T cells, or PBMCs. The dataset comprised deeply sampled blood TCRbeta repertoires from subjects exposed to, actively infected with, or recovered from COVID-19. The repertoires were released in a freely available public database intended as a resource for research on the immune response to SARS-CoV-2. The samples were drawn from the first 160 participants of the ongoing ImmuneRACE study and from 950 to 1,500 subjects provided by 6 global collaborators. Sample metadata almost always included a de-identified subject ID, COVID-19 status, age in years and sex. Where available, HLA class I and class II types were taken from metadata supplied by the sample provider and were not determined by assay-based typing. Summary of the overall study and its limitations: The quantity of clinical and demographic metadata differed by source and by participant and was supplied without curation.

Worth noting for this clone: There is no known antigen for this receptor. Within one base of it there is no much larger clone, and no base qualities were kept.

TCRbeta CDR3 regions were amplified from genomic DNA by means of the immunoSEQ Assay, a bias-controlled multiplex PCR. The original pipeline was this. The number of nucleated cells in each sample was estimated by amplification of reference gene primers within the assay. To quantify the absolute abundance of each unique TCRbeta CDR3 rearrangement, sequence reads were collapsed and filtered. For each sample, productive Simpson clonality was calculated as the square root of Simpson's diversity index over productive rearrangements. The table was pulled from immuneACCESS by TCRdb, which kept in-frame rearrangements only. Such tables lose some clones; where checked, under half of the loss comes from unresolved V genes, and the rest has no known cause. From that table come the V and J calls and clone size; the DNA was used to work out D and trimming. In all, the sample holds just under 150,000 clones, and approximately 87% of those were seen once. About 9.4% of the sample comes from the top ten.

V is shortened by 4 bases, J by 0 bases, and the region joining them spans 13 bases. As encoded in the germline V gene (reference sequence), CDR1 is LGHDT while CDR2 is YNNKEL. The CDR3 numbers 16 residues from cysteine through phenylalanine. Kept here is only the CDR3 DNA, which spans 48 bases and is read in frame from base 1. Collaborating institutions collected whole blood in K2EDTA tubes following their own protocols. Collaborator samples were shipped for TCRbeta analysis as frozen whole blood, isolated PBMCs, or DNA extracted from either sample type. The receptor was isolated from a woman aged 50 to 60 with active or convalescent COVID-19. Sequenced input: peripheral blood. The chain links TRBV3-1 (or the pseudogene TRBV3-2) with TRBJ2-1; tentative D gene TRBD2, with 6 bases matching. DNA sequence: TGTGCCAGCAGCCCGTCGGGAGAGAACTCCTACAATGAGCAGTTCTTC. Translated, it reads CASSPSGENSYNEQFF.